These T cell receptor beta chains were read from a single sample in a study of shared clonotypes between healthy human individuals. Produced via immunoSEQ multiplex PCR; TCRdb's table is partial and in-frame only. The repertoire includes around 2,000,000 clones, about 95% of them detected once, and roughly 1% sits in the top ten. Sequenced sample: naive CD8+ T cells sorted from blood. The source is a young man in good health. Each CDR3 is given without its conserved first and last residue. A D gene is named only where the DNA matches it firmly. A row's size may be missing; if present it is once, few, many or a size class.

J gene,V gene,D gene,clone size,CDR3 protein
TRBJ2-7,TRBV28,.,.,ASSFGPGDLQY
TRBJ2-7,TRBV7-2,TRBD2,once,ASSLGAGGPEQY
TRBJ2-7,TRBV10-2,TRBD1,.,ASGGQGAYEQY
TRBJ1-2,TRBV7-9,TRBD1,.,ASSLGTGDYGYT
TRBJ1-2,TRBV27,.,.,ASSLSINYGYT
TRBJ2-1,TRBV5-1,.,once,ASSFGFGAPGDNEQF
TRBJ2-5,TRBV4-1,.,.,ASSQVGRGRLQETQY
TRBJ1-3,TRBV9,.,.,ASSVGGGNTIY
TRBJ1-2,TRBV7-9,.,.,ASSSTLDYT
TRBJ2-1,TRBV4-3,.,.,ASSQDPPSSEYNEQF
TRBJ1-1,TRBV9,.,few,ASSVEVTVEEYTEAF
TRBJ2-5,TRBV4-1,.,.,ASSPLRQQETQY
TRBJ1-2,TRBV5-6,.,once,ASSLMVTNYGYT
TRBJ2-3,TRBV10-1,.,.,ASSESSEGPDTQY
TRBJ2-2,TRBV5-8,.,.,ASSLGLNTGELF
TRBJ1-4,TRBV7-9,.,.,ASSFQGATNEKLF
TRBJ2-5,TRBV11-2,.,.,ASSIHRDQETQY
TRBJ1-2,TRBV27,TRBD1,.,ASHDRGSDGYT
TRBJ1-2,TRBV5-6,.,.,ASSLVNGLHYGYT
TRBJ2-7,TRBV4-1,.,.,ASSQVEGHEQY
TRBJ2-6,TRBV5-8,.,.,ASSSVPGGANVLT
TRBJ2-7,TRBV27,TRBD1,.,ASSLSPGTGLGEQY
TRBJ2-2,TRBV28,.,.,ASSLDFDGELF
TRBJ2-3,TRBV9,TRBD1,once,ASSAETGGGSDTQY
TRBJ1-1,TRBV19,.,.,ASLTGPEAF
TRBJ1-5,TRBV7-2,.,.,ASSLWGWQPQH
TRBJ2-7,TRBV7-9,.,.,ASSLDLANEQY
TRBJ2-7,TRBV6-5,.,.,ASSYFMGISYEQY
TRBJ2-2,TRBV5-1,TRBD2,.,ASSPGTTTPGELF
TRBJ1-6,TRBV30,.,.,AWSERASSYNSPLH
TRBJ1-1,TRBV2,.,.,ASSETGSTEAF
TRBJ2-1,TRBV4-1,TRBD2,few,ASSQGTSGEQF
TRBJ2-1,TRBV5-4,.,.,ASSPVAVDEQF
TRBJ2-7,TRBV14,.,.,ASSALTGLYEQY
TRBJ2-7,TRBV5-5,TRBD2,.,ASSLVLADSYEQY
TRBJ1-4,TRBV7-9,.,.,ASSPGDEKLF
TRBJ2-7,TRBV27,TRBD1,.,ASRLGQGAYEQY
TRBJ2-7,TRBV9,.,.,ASSVAGVGEQY
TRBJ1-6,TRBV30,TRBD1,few,AWSVGQGMSPLH
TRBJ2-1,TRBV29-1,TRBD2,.,SVTPGLADNEQF
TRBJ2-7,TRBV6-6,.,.,ASSTLGGEQY
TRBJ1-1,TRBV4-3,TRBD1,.,ASSRTLTGGTEAF
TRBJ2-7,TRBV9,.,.,ASSVANDDYEQY
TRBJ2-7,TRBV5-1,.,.,ASAPEERILPEQY
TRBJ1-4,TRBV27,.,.,ASSASGAAEKLF
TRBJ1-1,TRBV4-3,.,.,ASGNGRGEAF
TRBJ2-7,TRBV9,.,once,ASSVATGPNYEQY
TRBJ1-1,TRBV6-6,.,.,ASPPGSGGTEAF
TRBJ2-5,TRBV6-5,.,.,ASSYYGTLQETQY
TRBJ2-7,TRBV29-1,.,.,SARAGYEQY
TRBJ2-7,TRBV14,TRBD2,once,ASSPRRGGGYEQY